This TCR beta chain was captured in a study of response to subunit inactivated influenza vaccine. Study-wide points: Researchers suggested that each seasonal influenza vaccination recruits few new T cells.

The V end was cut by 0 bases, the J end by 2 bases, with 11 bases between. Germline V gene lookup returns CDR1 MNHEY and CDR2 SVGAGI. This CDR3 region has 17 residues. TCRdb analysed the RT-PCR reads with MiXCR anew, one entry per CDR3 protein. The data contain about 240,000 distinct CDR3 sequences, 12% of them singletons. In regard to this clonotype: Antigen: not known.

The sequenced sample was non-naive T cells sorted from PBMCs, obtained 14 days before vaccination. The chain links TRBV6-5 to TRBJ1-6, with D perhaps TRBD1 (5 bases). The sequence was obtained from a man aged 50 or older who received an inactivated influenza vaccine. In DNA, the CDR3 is TGTGCCAGCAGTTACTCGTCAGGGATGACCTATAATTCACCCCTCCACTTT. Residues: CASSYSSGMTYNSPLHF.